Presented here are 25 T cell receptor beta chains from one specimen sequenced in a study of blood T cell repertoires in COVID-19. Here immunoSEQ multiplex PCR was the method, and the copy in TCRdb shows in-frame clones only, minus some. This sample has around 100,000 clones, with approximately 86% found just once. Source material: peripheral blood. These receptors were obtained from a human donor in a cohort sampled during active COVID-19.

The chain employs TRBV18 and TRBJ2-5, with 10 nucleotides matching TRBD2. The junction had 12 bases not matched to a gene; V was cut back by 6 bases and J by 5 bases. The CDR3 length is 16 residues. CDR1 and CDR2 from the germline V gene are KGHSH and LQKENI. The CDR3 nucleotides read TGTGCCAGCTCTCCTCGGACTAGCGGAGGGGGGGAGACCCAGTACTTC. Its protein product is CASSPRTSGGGETQYF.

The rearrangement links TRBV5-4 to TRBJ2-1; TRBD1 might be the D (6 bases). V was clipped by 4 bases and J by 8 bases, with 19 bases between them. This CDR3 contains 15 residues. Germline CDR1 and CDR2: SGHNT and YYREEE (reference sequence). DNA of the CDR3: TGTGCCAGCAGCACCCCAGGGGCGACTGAGGATGAGCAGTTCTTC. Protein product: CASSTPGATEDEQFF.

This chain connects TRBV11-2 to TRBJ2-7; tentatively, D is TRBD2 (6 bases). This CDR3 contains 16 residues. Germline V gene data show CDR1 as SGHAT and CDR2 as FQNNGV. V lost 10 bases to trimming and J lost 1 base, with 23 bases between them. In nucleotides, the CDR3 is TGTGCCACAAGAGATTGGCGGGACCAAAGATCCTACGAGCAGTACTTC. The encoded protein is CATRDWRDQRSYEQYF. The full variable domain, its missing parts supplied by reference TRBV11-2 and TRBJ2-7, is EAGVAQSPRYKIIEKRQSVAFWCNPISGHATLYWYQQILGQGPKLLIQFQNNGVVDDSQLPKDRFSAERLKGVDSTLKIQPAKLEDSAVYLCATRDWRDQRSYEQYFGPGTRLTVT.

The genes are TRBV9 and TRBJ2-3; possible D gene TRBD2, 5 bases. Trimming took off 0 bases at V and 6 bases at J, with 5 bases between the two ends. Germline V CDR1 and CDR2: SGDLS, YYNGEE. This CDR3 is built from 12 residues. CDR3 bases: TGTGCCAGCAGCGTAGGGGAGGATACGCAGTATTTT. Its protein is CASSVGEDTQYF.

The genes are TRBV5-4 and TRBJ2-3, with D perhaps TRBD1 (6 bases). Germline V CDR1 and CDR2: SGHNT, YYREEE (reference sequence). This CDR3 comprises 17 residues. Trimming left V 0 bases short and J 3 bases short, with 17 bases between. The CDR3 nucleotides are TGTGCCAGCAGCTTGGGCTTGACAGGCGGCGGAACAGATACGCAGTATTTT. Translation gives CASSLGLTGGGTDTQYF. The whole variable domain, filled in from reference TRBV5-4 and TRBJ2-3, reads ETGVTQSPTHLIKTRGQQVTLRCSSQSGHNTVSWYQQALGQGPQFIFQYYREEENGRGNFPPRFSGLQFPNYSSELNVNALELDDSALYLCASSLGLTGGGTDTQYFGPGTRLTVL.

The chain links TRBV6-2 or TRBV6-3 to TRBJ2-3, with TRBD2 matching 7 bases. V shed 4 bases and J 2 bases; nucleotides not matched to a gene: 9. There are 16 residues in the CDR3. In germline, CDR1 is MNHEY, CDR2 SVGEGT. Here the CDR3 reads CASSFGSGTITDTQYF. CDR3 sequence (DNA): TGTGCCAGCAGTTTCGGAAGCGGGACGATCACAGATACGCAGTATTTT.

This clone came up once. The CDR3 region has the DNA TGTGCCACCGGAGGGTCGCAAAACACCGGGGAGCTGTTTTTT. This sequence encodes CATGGSQNTGELFF. V is TRBV24-1 and J is TRBJ2-2, with a possible D match to TRBD2 (6 bases). V was trimmed by 9 bases and J by 2 bases, leaving 12 bases between them. The CDR3 consists of 14 residues. Germline V lookup: CDR1 KGHDR, CDR2 SFDVKD.

The V call is TRBV9, the J call TRBJ1-2, with D possibly matching TRBD1 (6 bases). The CDR3 runs 17 residues. Trimming took 0 bases from V and 10 from J, leaving 25 bases between them. Germline assignment: CDR1 SGDLS and CDR2 YYNGEE. CDR3 region: CASSVESGFRGQRPYTF. CDR3 DNA sequence: TGTGCCAGCAGCGTAGAGTCCGGTTTTCGGGGACAAAGGCCCTACACCTTC.

CDR3 nucleotides: TGTGCCAGTAAACCCGGGATCGGCGAGCAGTACTTC. This encodes CASKPGIGEQYF. The rearrangement uses TRBV28 and TRBJ2-7; tentatively, D is TRBD2 (5 bases). Germline V CDR1 and CDR2: MDHEN, SYDVKM. CDR3 length: 12 residues. Trimming removed 9 bases at V and 6 bases at J, with 15 bases between.

The rearrangement uses TRBV5-1 and TRBJ2-7, with TRBD1 as a possible D gene (7 bases). The CDR3 runs 14 residues. Trimming removed 9 bases from V and 0 bases from J, with 16 bases in between. Germline V lookup: CDR1 SGHRS, CDR2 YFSETQ. CDR3 DNA: TGCGCCACAACCGCGGGGACAGACTCCTACGAGCAGTACTTC. Amino acid sequence: CATTAGTDSYEQYF.

This chain connects TRBV7-2 to TRBJ2-2, with 7 bases lining up with TRBD2. CDR3 length: 16 amino acids. V shed 6 bases, J shed 7 bases, and the junction held 14 bases outside the gene matches. CDR1 is SGHTA, CDR2 FQGNSA, per germline. The CDR3 sequence is CASSPNGRPSGGELFF. CDR3 sequence (DNA): TGTGCCAGCAGTCCCAACGGGAGGCCCTCGGGCGGGGAGCTGTTTTTT.

This chain links TRBV19 with TRBJ2-2; 9 nucleotides agree with TRBD1. Unmatched junction bases numbered 6, after V lost 4 bases and J lost 3 bases. Germline values: CDR1 LNHDA, CDR2 SQIVND (reference sequence). The CDR3 spans 16 residues. CDR3 in amino acids: CASSTTRTGDTGELFF. CDR3 nucleotides: TGTGCCAGTAGTACTACCAGGACAGGGGACACCGGGGAGCTGTTTTTT.

J is TRBJ2-3 and V is TRBV5-1; 7 positions agree with TRBD1. J was trimmed by 2 bases and V by 7 bases; bases with no gene match: 7. Germline values: CDR1 SGHRS, CDR2 YFSETQ. There are 14 residues in the CDR3. The CDR3 sequence is CASEQGSFTDTQYF. In nucleotides, the CDR3 is TGCGCCAGCGAACAGGGGTCCTTCACAGATACGCAGTATTTT.

The chain has TRBV11-3 and TRBJ2-5; 9 bases match TRBD1. Unmatched junction bases numbered 2, after V lost 1 base and J lost 2 bases. Germline values: CDR1 SGHNT, CDR2 YENEEA. The CDR3 has 15 amino acids. The CDR3 DNA reads as TGTGCCAGCAGCTTAGGGACAGGGGCGCAAGAGACCCAGTACTTC. Its translation is CASSLGTGAQETQYF.

The chain has TRBV24-1 and TRBJ1-3, with no clear D. V was clipped by 4 bases and J by 7 bases, with 4 bases between them. The CDR3 consists of 11 residues. Germline V gene sequence: CDR1 KGHDR, CDR2 SFDVKD. The CDR3 sequence is CATSESNTIYF. In nucleotides, the CDR3 is TGTGCCACCAGTGAGTCTAACACCATATATTTT.

This clone is labeled medium-sized. This chain connects TRBV6-4 to TRBJ2-1; D unresolved. CDR3 length: 13 amino acids. Between the trimmed V and J ends, which lost 4 bases and 6 bases, there was a span of 10 bases. Germline loops: CDR1 MRHNA, CDR2 SNTAGT. The CDR3 region is CASSVSPSNEQFF. DNA of the CDR3: TGTGCCAGCAGTGTATCGCCTAGCAATGAGCAGTTCTTC.

The rearrangement links TRBV5-6 to TRBJ2-1, with TRBD2 matching 11 bases. The V gene's germline CDR1 is SGHDT and CDR2 YYEEEE. V shed 4 bases, J shed 0 bases, and the junction held 6 bases outside the gene matches. The CDR3 extends over 17 amino acids. The CDR3 DNA sequence: TGTGCCAGCAGCACAACCGGGACTAGCGGCTCCTACAATGAGCAGTTCTTC. Its translation is CASSTTGTSGSYNEQFF.

A few counts support this clone. The genes are TRBV13 and TRBJ2-1; 11 bases fit TRBD2. CDR1 PRHDT and CDR2 FYEKMQ come from the germline V gene (reference sequence). Trimming took 5 bases from V and 5 from J; bases not matched to a gene: 5. The CDR3 covers 15 residues. In DNA, the CDR3 is TGTGCCAGCAGCCGCACTAGCGGGAGCCACAATGAGCAGTTCTTC. It translates to CASSRTSGSHNEQFF.

The chain carries TRBV6-5 and TRBJ2-7; TRBD1 aligns across 10 bases. The CDR3 covers 15 residues. The V gene's germline CDR1 is MNHEY and CDR2 SVGAGI. With V trimmed by 6 bases and J by 5 bases, 10 bases remained unmatched. CDR3 amino acids: CASSYRKTGGNEQYF. CDR3 sequence (DNA): TGTGCCAGCAGCTACCGAAAGACAGGGGGCAACGAGCAGTACTTC.

This chain links TRBV5-1 with TRBJ2-3; 10 bases match TRBD1. CDR1 is SGHRS and CDR2 is YFSETQ in the germline V gene. The length of the CDR3 is 14 residues. V dropped 3 bases and J dropped 4; count of bases not matched to a gene: 2. The CDR3 reads CASSSGQGADTQYF. In nucleotides, the CDR3 is TGCGCCAGCAGCTCAGGACAGGGGGCAGATACGCAGTATTTT. The full variable domain, completed using reference TRBV5-1 and TRBJ2-3, is KAGVTQTPRYLIKTRGQQVTLSCSPISGHRSVSWYQQTPGQGLQFLFEYFSETQRNKGNFPGRFSGRQFSNSRSEMNVSTLELGDSALYLCASSSGQGADTQYFGPGTRLTVL.

V gene TRBV7-3 combines with J gene TRBJ2-3; TRBD1 might be the D (8 bases). The V and J ends lost 5 bases and 5 bases respectively, with 17 bases between them. Germline CDR1 SGHTA, CDR2 FQGTGA. This CDR3 is 15 amino acids long. In DNA form, the CDR3 reads TGTGCCAGCAGCGACAGGGGAGGGGCCCTAGATACGCAGTATTTT. It yields the protein CASSDRGGALDTQYF.

The chain couples TRBV7-2 to TRBJ2-1; 9 nucleotides align to TRBD2. Germline CDR1 is SGHTA and CDR2 is FQGNSA. CDR3 length: 14 residues. The V and J ends lost 6 bases and 5 bases, in that order; junction bases with no gene match: 5. The DNA of the CDR3 is TGTGCCAGCAGTAGGGCTAGCGGGAACAATGAGCAGTTCTTC. Protein product: CASSRASGNNEQFF.

The chain couples TRBV28 to TRBJ2-7; 9 nucleotides line up with TRBD2. CDR1 is MDHEN, CDR2 SYDVKM, per germline. V gave up 4 bases and J gave up 1 base; unmatched junction bases: 11. CDR3 length: 17 amino acids. The CDR3 DNA reads as TGTGCCAGCAGTTCGAGACTAGCGGAACACCGATCCTACGAGCAGTACTTC. Its protein is CASSSRLAEHRSYEQYF.

The chain joins TRBV30 to TRBJ1-1; no definite D call. CDR3 size: 13 residues. Germline V gene lookup returns CDR1 GTSNPN and CDR2 SVGIG (reference sequence). Trimming stripped 2 bases from V and 5 bases from J, with 12 bases between. The CDR3 loop reads CAWSLTTRTEAFF. CDR3 DNA: TGTGCCTGGAGTCTTACCACGAGAACTGAAGCTTTCTTT.

In its sample, this clone was seen once. CDR3 in amino acids: CASSMTANYYTF. CDR3 coding DNA: TGTGCCAGCAGTATGACAGCAAACTACTACACCTTC. V usage is TRBV27 and J usage is TRBJ1-2, with a weak D call TRBD1 (5 bases). Trimming stripped 5 bases from V and 10 bases from J, with 14 bases between. Germline CDR1 MNHEY, CDR2 SMNVEV (reference sequence). This CDR3 is built from 12 residues.